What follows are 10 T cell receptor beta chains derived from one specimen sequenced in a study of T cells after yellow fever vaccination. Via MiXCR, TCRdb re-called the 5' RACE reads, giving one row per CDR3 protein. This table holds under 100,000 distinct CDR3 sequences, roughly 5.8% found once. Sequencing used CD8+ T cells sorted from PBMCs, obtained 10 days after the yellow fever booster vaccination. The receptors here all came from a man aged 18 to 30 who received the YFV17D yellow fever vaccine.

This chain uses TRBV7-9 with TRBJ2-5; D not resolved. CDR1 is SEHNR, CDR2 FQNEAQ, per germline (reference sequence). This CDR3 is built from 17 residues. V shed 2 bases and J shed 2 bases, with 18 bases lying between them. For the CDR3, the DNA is TGTGCCAGCAGCTTAATAAGTTTGCGGACCTATCAAGAGACCCAGTACTTC. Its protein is CASSLISLRTYQETQYF.

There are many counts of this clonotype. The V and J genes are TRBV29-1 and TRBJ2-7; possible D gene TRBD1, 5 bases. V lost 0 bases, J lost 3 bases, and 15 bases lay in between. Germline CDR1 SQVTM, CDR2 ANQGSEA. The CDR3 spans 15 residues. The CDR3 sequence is CSVEDFQGVGYEQYF. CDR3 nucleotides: TGCAGCGTTGAAGATTTCCAGGGTGTAGGCTACGAGCAGTACTTC.

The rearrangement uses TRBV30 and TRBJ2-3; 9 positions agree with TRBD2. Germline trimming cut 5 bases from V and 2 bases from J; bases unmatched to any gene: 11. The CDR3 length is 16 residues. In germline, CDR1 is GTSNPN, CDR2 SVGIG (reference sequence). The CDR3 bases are TGTGCCTGGGGGGGGCTAGCGGGACTATCCACAGATACGCAGTATTTT. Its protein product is CAWGGLAGLSTDTQYF. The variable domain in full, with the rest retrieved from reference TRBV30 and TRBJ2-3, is SQTIHQWPATLVQPVGSPLSLECTVEGTSNPNLYWYRQAAGRGLQLLFYSVGIGQISSEVPQNLSASRPQDRQFILSSKKLLLSDSGFYLCAWGGLAGLSTDTQYFGPGTRLTVL.

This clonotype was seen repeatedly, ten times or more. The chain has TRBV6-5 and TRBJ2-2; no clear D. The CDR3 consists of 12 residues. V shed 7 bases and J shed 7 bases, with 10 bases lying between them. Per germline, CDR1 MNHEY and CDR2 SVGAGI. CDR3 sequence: CASTPNNGELFF. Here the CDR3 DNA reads TGTGCCAGCACTCCAAATAACGGGGAGCTGTTTTTT.

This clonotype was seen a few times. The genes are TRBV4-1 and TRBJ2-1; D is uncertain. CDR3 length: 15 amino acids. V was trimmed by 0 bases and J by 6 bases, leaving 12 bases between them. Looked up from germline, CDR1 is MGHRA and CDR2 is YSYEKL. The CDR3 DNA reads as TGCGCCAGCAGCCAAGAGGGTCCCGGCAGCAATGAGCAGTTCTTC. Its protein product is CASSQEGPGSNEQFF.

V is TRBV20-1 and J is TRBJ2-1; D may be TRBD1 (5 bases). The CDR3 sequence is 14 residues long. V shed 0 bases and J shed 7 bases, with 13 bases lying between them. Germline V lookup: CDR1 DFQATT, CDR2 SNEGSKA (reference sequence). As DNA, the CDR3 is TGCAGTGCTAGAGATTTAGGGGAACGGAATGAGCAGTTCTTC. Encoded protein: CSARDLGERNEQFF.

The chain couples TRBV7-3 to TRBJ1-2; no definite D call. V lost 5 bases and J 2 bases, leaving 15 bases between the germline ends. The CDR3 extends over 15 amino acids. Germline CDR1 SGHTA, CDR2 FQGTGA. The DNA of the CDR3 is TGTGCCAGCAGCCCCCCTTTTGGCTCCAACTATGGCTACACCTTC. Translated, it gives CASSPPFGSNYGYTF.

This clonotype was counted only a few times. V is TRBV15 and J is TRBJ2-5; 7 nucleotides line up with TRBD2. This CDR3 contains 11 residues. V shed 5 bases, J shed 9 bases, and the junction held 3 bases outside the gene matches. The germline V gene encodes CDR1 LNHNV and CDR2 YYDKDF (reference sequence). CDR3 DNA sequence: TGTGCCACCAGCCCGGGGGGAGCCCAGTACTTC. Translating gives CATSPGGAQYF.

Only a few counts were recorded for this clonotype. CDR3 sequence: CASSPPGQGKNGYTF. The CDR3, as DNA: TGTGCCAGCAGTCCCCCCGGACAGGGAAAGAACGGCTACACCTTC. This chain connects TRBV27 to TRBJ1-2, with 8 bases lining up with TRBD1. The CDR3 spans 15 residues. The germline V gene has CDR1 MNHEY and CDR2 SMNVEV (reference sequence). The J segment lost 8 bases and the V segment lost 5 bases, leaving 13 bases of the junction unmatched.

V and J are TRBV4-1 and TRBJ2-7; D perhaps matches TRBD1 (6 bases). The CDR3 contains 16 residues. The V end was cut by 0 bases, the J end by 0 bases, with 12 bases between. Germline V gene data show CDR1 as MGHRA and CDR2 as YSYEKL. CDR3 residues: CASSQEPWDNSYEQYF. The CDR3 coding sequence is TGCGCCAGCAGCCAAGAACCCTGGGACAACTCCTACGAGCAGTACTTC.